This T cell receptor beta chain was captured by sequencing in a study of blood T cell repertoires in COVID-19. Study details: The United States, Italy and Spain supplied acute and convalescent COVID-19 samples. The analysed material was cDNA or gDNA that came from T cells, B-cell-depleted T cells, or PBMCs.

Source study methods: Nucleated cell number was recorded as an estimate derived from reference gene primer amplification. The assay was immunoSEQ multiplex PCR, and TCRdb's table has in-frame clones only and misses some. That table furnishes V, J and clone size, whereas the DNA furnished D and trimming. The data show 390,000 or so clones, almost 90% seen once. Germline V lookup: CDR1 LNHNV, CDR2 YYDKDF (reference sequence). Between the trimmed V and J ends, which lost 0 bases and 3 bases, there was a span of 12 bases. This CDR3 spans 15 amino acids. The material sequenced was peripheral blood. The chain uses TRBV15 and TRBJ2-7, with D possibly TRBD1 on 5 matching bases. The origin of this receptor is a man younger than 30 with active or convalescent COVID-19. This CDR3 is CATSRDPQTGYEQYF. CDR3 nucleotide sequence: TGTGCCACCAGCAGAGATCCCCAAACAGGCTACGAGCAGTACTTC.